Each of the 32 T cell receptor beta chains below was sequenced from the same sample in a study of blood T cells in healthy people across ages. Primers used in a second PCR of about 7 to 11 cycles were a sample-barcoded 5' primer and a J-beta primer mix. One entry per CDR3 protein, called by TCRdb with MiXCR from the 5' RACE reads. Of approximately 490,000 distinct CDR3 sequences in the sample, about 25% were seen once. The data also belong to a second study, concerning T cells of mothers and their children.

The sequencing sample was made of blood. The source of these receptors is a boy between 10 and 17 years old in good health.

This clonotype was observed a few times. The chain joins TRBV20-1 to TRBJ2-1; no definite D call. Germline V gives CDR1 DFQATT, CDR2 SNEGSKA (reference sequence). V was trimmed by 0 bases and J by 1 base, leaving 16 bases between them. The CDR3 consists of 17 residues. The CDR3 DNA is TGCAGTGCTAGAGATGTTCAATCGTCGCAATCCTACAATGAGCAGTTCTTC. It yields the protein CSARDVQSSQSYNEQFF.

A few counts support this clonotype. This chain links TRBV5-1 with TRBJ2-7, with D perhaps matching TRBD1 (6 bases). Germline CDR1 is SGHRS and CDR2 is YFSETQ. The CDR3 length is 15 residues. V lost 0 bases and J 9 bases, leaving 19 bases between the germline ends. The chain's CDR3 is CASSLDNREDRGQYF. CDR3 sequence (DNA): TGCGCCAGCAGCTTGGATAACAGGGAAGATCGAGGGCAGTACTTC.

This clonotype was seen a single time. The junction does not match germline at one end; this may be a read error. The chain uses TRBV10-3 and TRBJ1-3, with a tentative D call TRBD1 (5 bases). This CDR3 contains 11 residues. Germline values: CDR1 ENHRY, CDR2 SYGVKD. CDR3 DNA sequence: TGTGCCATCAGCGACGGGGGGGGGTGCCGGTTT. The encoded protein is CAISDGGGCRF.

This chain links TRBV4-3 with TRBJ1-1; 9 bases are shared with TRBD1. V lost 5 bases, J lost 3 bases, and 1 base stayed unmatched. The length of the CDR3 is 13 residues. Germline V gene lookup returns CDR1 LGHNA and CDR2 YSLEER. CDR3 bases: TGCGCCAGCAGCGGGACAGGGCACACTGAAGCTTTCTTT. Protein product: CASSGTGHTEAFF.

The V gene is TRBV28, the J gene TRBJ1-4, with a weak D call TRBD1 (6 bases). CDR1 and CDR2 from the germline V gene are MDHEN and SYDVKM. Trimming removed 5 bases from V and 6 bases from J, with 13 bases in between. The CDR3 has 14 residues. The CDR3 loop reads CASSPTGRDEKLFF. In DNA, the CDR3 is TGTGCCAGCAGTCCCACAGGGAGGGATGAAAAACTGTTTTTT.

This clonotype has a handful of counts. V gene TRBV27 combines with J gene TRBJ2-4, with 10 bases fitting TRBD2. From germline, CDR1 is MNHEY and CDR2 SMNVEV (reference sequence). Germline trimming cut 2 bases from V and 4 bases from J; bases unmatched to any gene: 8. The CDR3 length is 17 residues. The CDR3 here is CASSLPLGLAEKNIQYF. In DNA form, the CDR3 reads TGTGCCAGCAGTTTACCCCTCGGACTAGCGGAAAAAAACATTCAGTACTTC.

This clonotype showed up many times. The CDR3 loop is CASSRVPTGELFF. As DNA, the CDR3 is TGTGCCAGCAGCCGCGTTCCTACCGGGGAGCTGTTTTTT. The chain has TRBV11-1 and TRBJ2-2; D gene unclear. Germline V gene sequence: CDR1 SGHAT, CDR2 FQDESV (reference sequence). With 5 bases removed from V and 5 bases from J, the gap between germline ends came to 9 bases. The CDR3 has 13 residues. The whole variable domain, remainder taken from reference TRBV11-1 and TRBJ2-2, is EAEVAQSPRYKITEKSQAVAFWCDPISGHATLYWYRQILGQGPELLVQFQDESVVDDSQLPKDRFSAERLKGVDSTLKIQPAELGDSAMYLCASSRVPTGELFFGEGSRLTVL.

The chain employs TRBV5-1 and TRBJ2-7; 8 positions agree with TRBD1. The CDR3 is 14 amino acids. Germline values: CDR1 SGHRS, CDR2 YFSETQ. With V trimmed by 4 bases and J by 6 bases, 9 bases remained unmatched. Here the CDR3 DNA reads TGCGCCAGCAGCAACGGGACAGGACCCCTCGAGCAGTACTTC. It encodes CASSNGTGPLEQYF. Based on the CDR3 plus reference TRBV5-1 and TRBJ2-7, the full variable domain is KAGVTQTPRYLIKTRGQQVTLSCSPISGHRSVSWYQQTPGQGLQFLFEYFSETQRNKGNFPGRFSGRQFSNSRSEMNVSTLELGDSALYLCASSNGTGPLEQYFGPGTRLTVT.

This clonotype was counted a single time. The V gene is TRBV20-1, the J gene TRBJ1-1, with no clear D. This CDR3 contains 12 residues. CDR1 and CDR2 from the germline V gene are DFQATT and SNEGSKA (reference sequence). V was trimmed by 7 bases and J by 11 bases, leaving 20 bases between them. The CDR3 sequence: CSGITAPGGAFF. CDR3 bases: TGCAGTGGAATCACCGCACCTGGAGGTGCTTTCTTT.

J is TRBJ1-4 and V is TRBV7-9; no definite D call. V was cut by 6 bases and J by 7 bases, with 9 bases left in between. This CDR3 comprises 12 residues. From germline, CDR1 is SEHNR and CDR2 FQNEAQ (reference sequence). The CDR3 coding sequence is TGTGCCAGCAGTGACTCCACTGAAAAACTGTTTTTT. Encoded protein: CASSDSTEKLFF.

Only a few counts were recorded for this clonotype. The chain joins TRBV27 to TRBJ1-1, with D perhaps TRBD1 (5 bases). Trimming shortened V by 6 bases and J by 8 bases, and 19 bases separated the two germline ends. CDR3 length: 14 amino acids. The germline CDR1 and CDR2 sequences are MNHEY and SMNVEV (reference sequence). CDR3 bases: TGTGCCAGCAGGTCTGGGACCGGGGGTGAGGAAGCTTTCTTT. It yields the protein CASRSGTGGEEAFF.

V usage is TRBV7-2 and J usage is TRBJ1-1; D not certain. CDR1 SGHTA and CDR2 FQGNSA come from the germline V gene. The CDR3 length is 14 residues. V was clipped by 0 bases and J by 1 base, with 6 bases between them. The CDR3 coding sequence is TGTGCCAGCAGCTTAGCGCTAAGGAACACTGAAGCTTTCTTT. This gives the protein CASSLALRNTEAFF.

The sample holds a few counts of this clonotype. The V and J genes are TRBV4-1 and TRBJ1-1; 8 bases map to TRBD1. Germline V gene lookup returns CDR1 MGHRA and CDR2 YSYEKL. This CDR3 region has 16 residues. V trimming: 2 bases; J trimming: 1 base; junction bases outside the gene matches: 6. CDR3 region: CASSQLPGQGNTEAFF. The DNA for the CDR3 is TGCGCCAGCAGCCAACTCCCCGGACAGGGGAACACTGAAGCTTTCTTT.

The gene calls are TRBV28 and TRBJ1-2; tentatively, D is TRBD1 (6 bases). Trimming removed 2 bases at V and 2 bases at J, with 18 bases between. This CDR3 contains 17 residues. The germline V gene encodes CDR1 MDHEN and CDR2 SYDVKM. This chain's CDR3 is CASSLPPTGHLNYGYTF. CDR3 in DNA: TGTGCCAGCAGTTTACCCCCTACGGGACACTTAAACTATGGCTACACCTTC.

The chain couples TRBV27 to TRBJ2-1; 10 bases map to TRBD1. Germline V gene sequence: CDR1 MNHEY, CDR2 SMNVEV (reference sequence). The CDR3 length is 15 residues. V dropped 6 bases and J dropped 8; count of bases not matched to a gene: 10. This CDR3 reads CASSRPGQGFYEQFF. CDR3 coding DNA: TGTGCCAGCAGCCGCCCGGGACAGGGGTTCTATGAGCAGTTCTTC.

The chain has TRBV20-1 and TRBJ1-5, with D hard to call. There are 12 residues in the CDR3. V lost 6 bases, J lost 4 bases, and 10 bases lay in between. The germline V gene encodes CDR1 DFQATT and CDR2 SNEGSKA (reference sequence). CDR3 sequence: CSAPGLNQPQHF. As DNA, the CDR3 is TGCAGTGCCCCCGGCCTGAATCAGCCCCAGCATTTT.

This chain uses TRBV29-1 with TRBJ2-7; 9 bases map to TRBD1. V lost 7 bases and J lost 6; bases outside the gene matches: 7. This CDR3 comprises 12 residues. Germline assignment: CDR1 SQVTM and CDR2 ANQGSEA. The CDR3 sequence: CSAGQGSSEQYF. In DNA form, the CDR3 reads TGCAGCGCAGGACAGGGGTCCAGCGAGCAGTACTTC.

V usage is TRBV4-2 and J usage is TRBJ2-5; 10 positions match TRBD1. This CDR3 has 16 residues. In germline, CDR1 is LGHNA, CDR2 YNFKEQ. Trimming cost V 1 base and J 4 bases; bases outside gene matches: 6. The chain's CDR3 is CASSQAQTGGGETQYF. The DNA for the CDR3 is TGTGCCAGCAGCCAAGCCCAGACAGGGGGCGGAGAGACCCAGTACTTC.

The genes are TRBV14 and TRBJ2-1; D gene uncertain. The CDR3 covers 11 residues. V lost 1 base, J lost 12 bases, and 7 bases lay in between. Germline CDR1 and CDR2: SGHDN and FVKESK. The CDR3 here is CASSQAWVQFF. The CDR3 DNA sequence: TGTGCCAGCAGCCAAGCCTGGGTGCAGTTCTTC.

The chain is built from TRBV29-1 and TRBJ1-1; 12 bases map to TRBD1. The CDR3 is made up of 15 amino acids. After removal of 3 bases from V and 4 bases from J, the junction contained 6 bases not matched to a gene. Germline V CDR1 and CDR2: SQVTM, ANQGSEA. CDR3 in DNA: TGCAGCGTTGAGGGGACAGGGGGCCGGGGCACTGAAGCTTTCTTT. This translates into CSVEGTGGRGTEAFF.

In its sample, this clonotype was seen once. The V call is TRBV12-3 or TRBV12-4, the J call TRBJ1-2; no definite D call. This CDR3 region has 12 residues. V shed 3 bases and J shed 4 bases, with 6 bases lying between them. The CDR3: CASSFGFYGYTF. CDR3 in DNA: TGTGCCAGCAGTTTTGGGTTCTATGGCTACACCTTC.

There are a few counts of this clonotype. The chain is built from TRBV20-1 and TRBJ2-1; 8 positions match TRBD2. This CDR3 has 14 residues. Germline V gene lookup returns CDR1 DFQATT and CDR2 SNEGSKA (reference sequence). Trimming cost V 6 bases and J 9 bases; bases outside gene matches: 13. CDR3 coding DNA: TGCAGTGCGAGACGGGGGGGGCGGAAGGGTGAGCAGTTCTTC. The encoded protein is CSARRGGRKGEQFF.

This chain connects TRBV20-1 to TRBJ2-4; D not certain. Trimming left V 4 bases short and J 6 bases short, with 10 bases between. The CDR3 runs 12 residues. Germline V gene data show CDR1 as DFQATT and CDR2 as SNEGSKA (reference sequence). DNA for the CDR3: TGCAGTGCTATCAACCAAGGAAACATTCAGTACTTC. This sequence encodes CSAINQGNIQYF.

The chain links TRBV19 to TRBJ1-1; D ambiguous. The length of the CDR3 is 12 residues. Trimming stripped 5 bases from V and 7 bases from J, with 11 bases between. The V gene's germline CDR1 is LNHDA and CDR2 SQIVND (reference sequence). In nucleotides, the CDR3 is TGTGCCAGTAGTGAGGGCAGCATTGAAGCTTTCTTT. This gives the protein CASSEGSIEAFF.

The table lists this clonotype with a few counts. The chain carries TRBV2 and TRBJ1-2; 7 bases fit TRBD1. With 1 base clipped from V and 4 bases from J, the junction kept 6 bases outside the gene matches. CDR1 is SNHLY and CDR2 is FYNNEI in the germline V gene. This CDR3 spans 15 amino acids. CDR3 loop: CASSEGRGQGYGYTF. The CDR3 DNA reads TGTGCCAGCAGTGAAGGGAGGGGGCAAGGCTATGGCTACACCTTC.

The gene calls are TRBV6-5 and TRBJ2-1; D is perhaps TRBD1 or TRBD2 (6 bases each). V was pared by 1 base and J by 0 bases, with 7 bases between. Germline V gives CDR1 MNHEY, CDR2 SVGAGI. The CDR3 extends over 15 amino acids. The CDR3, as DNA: TGTGCCAGCAGTTACTGGGGGGCCTCCTACAATGAGCAGTTCTTC. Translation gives CASSYWGASYNEQFF.

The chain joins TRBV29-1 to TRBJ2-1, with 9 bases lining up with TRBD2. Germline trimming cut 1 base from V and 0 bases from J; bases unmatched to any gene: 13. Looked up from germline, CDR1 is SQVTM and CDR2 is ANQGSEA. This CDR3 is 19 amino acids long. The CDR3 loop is CSVEVGRGGYLSSYNEQFF. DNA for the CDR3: TGCAGCGTTGAAGTCGGGCGGGGGGGCTATCTCAGCTCCTACAATGAGCAGTTCTTC.

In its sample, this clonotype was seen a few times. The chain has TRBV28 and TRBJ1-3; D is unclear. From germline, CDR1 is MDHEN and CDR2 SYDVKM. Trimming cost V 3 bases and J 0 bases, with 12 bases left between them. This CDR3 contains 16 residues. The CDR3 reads CASSFPGLNSGNTIYF. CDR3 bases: TGTGCCAGCAGTTTTCCCGGGCTGAACTCTGGAAACACCATATATTTT. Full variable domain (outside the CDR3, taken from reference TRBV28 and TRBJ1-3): DVKVTQSSRYLVKRTGEKVFLECVQDMDHENMFWYRQDPGLGLRLIYFSYDVKMKEKGDIPEGYSVSREKKERFSLILESASTNQTSMYLCASSFPGLNSGNTIYFGEGSWLTVV.

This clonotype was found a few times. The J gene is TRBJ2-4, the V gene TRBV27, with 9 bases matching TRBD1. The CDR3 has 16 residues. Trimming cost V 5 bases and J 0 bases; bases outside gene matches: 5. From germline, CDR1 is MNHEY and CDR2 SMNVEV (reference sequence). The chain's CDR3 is CASSLGQGRAKNIQYF. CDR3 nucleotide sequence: TGTGCCAGCAGTCTAGGACAGGGGAGAGCCAAAAACATTCAGTACTTC.

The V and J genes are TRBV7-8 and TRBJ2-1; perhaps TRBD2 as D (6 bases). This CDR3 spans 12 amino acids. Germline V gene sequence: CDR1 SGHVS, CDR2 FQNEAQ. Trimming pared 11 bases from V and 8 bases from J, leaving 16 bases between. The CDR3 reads CASKTGGDEQFF. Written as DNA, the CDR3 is TGTGCCTCAAAAACCGGGGGAGATGAGCAGTTCTTC.

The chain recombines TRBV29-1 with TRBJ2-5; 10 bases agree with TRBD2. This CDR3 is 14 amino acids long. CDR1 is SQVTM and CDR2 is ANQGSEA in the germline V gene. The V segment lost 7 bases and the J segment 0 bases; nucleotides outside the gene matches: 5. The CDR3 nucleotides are TGCAGCGGAACTAGCGGGACCGACCAAGAGACCCAGTACTTC. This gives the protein CSGTSGTDQETQYF. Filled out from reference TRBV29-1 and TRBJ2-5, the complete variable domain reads SAVISQKPSRDICQRGTSLTIQCQVDSQVTMMFWYRQQPGQSLTLIATANQGSEATYESGFVIDKFPISRPNLTFSTLTVSNMSPEDSSIYLCSGTSGTDQETQYFGPGTRLLVL.

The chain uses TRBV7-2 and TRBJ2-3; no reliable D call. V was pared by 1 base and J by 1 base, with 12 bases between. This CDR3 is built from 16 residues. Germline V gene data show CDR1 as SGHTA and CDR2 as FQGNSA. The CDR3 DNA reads TGTGCCAGCAGCTTAGACTGGAGTCGGCGCACAGATACGCAGTATTTT. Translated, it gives CASSLDWSRRTDTQYF.